The rows below give T cell receptor beta chains drawn from one sample of a study of blood T cell repertoires in COVID-19. Data came from immunoSEQ multiplex PCR; TCRdb stores just in-frame clones and leaves some out. The repertoire has some 70,000 clones, around 89% of them found once; the top ten carry over 6.5%. The sequenced material came from peripheral blood. These receptors originate from a woman aged 80 or older with active COVID-19. CDR3s include the opening cysteine and the closing phenylalanine or tryptophan. Fields, in order: J gene, D gene, clone size, V gene, CDR3 DNA, CDR3 protein. A D gene is named only where the DNA matches it firmly. Clone size is given for some rows only: seen once, a few or many times, or a class if the clone is expanded.

j_call: TRBJ2-2; d_call: TRBD1; clone_size: .; v_call: TRBV9; cdr3_nt: TGTGCCAGCAGCGTAGGATTTAATGGGCAGGGGGCCCCCGGGGAGCTGTTTTTT; cdr3_aa: CASSVGFNGQGAPGELFF
j_call: TRBJ2-4; d_call: .; clone_size: once; v_call: TRBV25-1; cdr3_nt: TGTGCCAGCACACAGGGTAAAGGCATTCAGTACTTC; cdr3_aa: CASTQGKGIQYF
j_call: TRBJ2-1; d_call: .; clone_size: .; v_call: TRBV11-2; cdr3_nt: TGTGCCAGCAGCTTACTTAGAGGAGCTTTGAGCTACAATGAGCAGTTCTTC; cdr3_aa: CASSLLRGALSYNEQFF
j_call: TRBJ1-2; d_call: .; clone_size: .; v_call: TRBV23-1; cdr3_nt: TGCGCCAGCAGTCCTCCTCGCTCCCGGGGCTATGGCTACACCTTC; cdr3_aa: CASSPPRSRGYGYTF
j_call: TRBJ2-1; d_call: TRBD2; clone_size: .; v_call: TRBV9; cdr3_nt: TGTGCCAGCAGCCCTAGCGGGAGTTCCTACAATGAGCAGTTCTTC; cdr3_aa: CASSPSGSSYNEQFF
j_call: TRBJ2-2; d_call: TRBD2; clone_size: .; v_call: TRBV20-1; cdr3_nt: TGCAGTGCTAGTTCTCCGGGACTAGCGGAGACGAACACCGGGGAGCTGTTTTTT; cdr3_aa: CSASSPGLAETNTGELFF
j_call: TRBJ2-7; d_call: TRBD2; clone_size: .; v_call: TRBV5-5; cdr3_nt: TGTGCCAGCAGCTGGGCTAGCGGTGGGGGCGAGCAGTACTTC; cdr3_aa: CASSWASGGGEQYF
j_call: TRBJ1-1; d_call: .; clone_size: .; v_call: TRBV14; cdr3_nt: TGTGCCAGCAGCCAAGTGAGTCACGGGAGTACTGAAGCTTTCTTT; cdr3_aa: CASSQVSHGSTEAFF
j_call: TRBJ1-2; d_call: .; clone_size: .; v_call: TRBV11-2; cdr3_nt: TGTGCCAGCACCCTTGTTGGGGGGGCTGGTGGCTACACCTTC; cdr3_aa: CASTLVGGAGGYTF
j_call: TRBJ2-7; d_call: .; clone_size: .; v_call: TRBV5-6; cdr3_nt: TGTGCCAGCAGCTTGGGAGCTAGGCCCTACGAGCAGTACTTC; cdr3_aa: CASSLGARPYEQYF
j_call: TRBJ1-5; d_call: .; clone_size: .; v_call: TRBV2; cdr3_nt: TGTGCCAGCAGCGGAGAGGGACACCTGAATCAGCCCCAGCATTTT; cdr3_aa: CASSGEGHLNQPQHF
j_call: TRBJ2-7; d_call: .; clone_size: .; v_call: TRBV6-5; cdr3_nt: TGTGCCAGCAGTTACGGGTTGGCGGGATCGGGCGAGCAGTACTTC; cdr3_aa: CASSYGLAGSGEQYF
j_call: TRBJ2-1; d_call: .; clone_size: .; v_call: TRBV4-1; cdr3_nt: TGCGCCAGCAGCCAAGATTCAGGGGACCTTCCCCCACTATACAATGAGCAGTTCTTC; cdr3_aa: CASSQDSGDLPPLYNEQFF
j_call: TRBJ2-1; d_call: TRBD2; clone_size: .; v_call: TRBV7-9; cdr3_nt: TGTGCCAGCAGCTTAGTTGCTAGCGGAGGGACCTGGCAGTTCTTC; cdr3_aa: CASSLVASGGTWQFF
j_call: TRBJ1-2; d_call: TRBD1; clone_size: .; v_call: TRBV29-1; cdr3_nt: TGCAGCGTCATCGACAGGGCTAACTATGGCTACACCTTC; cdr3_aa: CSVIDRANYGYTF
j_call: TRBJ2-4; d_call: .; clone_size: .; v_call: TRBV5-6; cdr3_nt: TGTGCCAGCAGCTTGGTCGATGCGGGGCAAGGAAACATTCAGTACTTC; cdr3_aa: CASSLVDAGQGNIQYF
j_call: TRBJ2-3; d_call: .; clone_size: .; v_call: TRBV19; cdr3_nt: TGTGCCAGTAGTGACTATCCAGATACGCAGTATTTT; cdr3_aa: CASSDYPDTQYF
j_call: TRBJ2-1; d_call: TRBD2; clone_size: .; v_call: TRBV29-1; cdr3_nt: TGCAGCGTTCGGACTAGCGGGAGTTCCTACAATGAGCAGTTCTTC; cdr3_aa: CSVRTSGSSYNEQFF
j_call: TRBJ2-7; d_call: .; clone_size: .; v_call: TRBV4-3; cdr3_nt: TGCGCCAGCAGCCAAGACAATGCTGCGAACTGGCGGGAGCAGTACTTC; cdr3_aa: CASSQDNAANWREQYF
j_call: TRBJ2-4; d_call: .; clone_size: .; v_call: TRBV19; cdr3_nt: TGTGCCAGTAAAAACAGTTTAGCCAAAAACATTCAGTACTTC; cdr3_aa: CASKNSLAKNIQYF
j_call: TRBJ1-2; d_call: TRBD1; clone_size: .; v_call: TRBV6-5; cdr3_nt: TGTGCCAGCAGTTCCCCGGGACAGGGGGCGCGAGGCTACACCTTC; cdr3_aa: CASSSPGQGARGYTF
j_call: TRBJ2-7; d_call: .; clone_size: .; v_call: TRBV2; cdr3_nt: TGTGCCAGCCGGACAGACTCCTACGAGCAGTACTTC; cdr3_aa: CASRTDSYEQYF
j_call: TRBJ2-1; d_call: TRBD1; clone_size: .; v_call: TRBV5-1; cdr3_nt: TGCGCCAGCACTCCAGGGGGCGGTAATGCCCTCGATGAGCAGTTCTTC; cdr3_aa: CASTPGGGNALDEQFF
j_call: TRBJ2-2; d_call: .; clone_size: .; v_call: TRBV24-1; cdr3_nt: TGTGCCACCGGGATCAGGGTCACCGGGGAGCTGTTTTTT; cdr3_aa: CATGIRVTGELFF
j_call: TRBJ1-5; d_call: .; clone_size: .; v_call: TRBV5-4; cdr3_nt: TGTGCCAGCGGGGAGGCCATGGGGCCCCAGCATTTT; cdr3_aa: CASGEAMGPQHF
j_call: TRBJ2-5; d_call: .; clone_size: .; v_call: TRBV7-6; cdr3_nt: TGTGCCAGCAGCATCGGTCCCCGGGAGACCCAGTACTTC; cdr3_aa: CASSIGPRETQYF
j_call: TRBJ2-1; d_call: TRBD1; clone_size: .; v_call: TRBV27; cdr3_nt: TGTGCCAGCAGTTTGCTGCAGGGGGCGTACAATGAGCAGTTCTTC; cdr3_aa: CASSLLQGAYNEQFF
j_call: TRBJ2-2; d_call: TRBD1; clone_size: once; v_call: TRBV7-3; cdr3_nt: TGTGCCAGCAGCCCCCGACAGGGGGGAACCGGGGAGCTGTTTTTT; cdr3_aa: CASSPRQGGTGELFF
j_call: TRBJ1-1; d_call: TRBD1; clone_size: once; v_call: TRBV18; cdr3_nt: TGTGCCAGCTCACCACCCTACAGGGGGCTGAGCACTGAAGCTTTCTTT; cdr3_aa: CASSPPYRGLSTEAFF
j_call: TRBJ2-6; d_call: TRBD1; clone_size: .; v_call: TRBV5-6; cdr3_nt: TGTGCCAGCAGCTTGAGACAGGGTGGGGCCAACGTCCTGACTTTC; cdr3_aa: CASSLRQGGANVLTF
j_call: TRBJ1-2; d_call: .; clone_size: .; v_call: TRBV6-5; cdr3_nt: TGTGCCAGCTCCCCGCGGCCCCGAGATGGCTACACCTTC; cdr3_aa: CASSPRPRDGYTF
j_call: TRBJ2-5; d_call: .; clone_size: few; v_call: TRBV18; cdr3_nt: TGTGCCAGCTCACCCGCCGGAGGGGGGGGGCCCGAGACCCAGTACTTC; cdr3_aa: CASSPAGGGGPETQYF
j_call: TRBJ2-7; d_call: .; clone_size: .; v_call: TRBV10-2; cdr3_nt: TGCGCCAGCAGTGAGGAGGCCTACGAGCAGTACTTC; cdr3_aa: CASSEEAYEQYF
j_call: TRBJ2-7; d_call: .; clone_size: once; v_call: TRBV6-5; cdr3_nt: TGTGCCAGCAGGCGGGAACAGCCGTTCGAGCAGTACTTC; cdr3_aa: CASRREQPFEQYF
j_call: TRBJ2-1; d_call: .; clone_size: few; v_call: TRBV29-1; cdr3_nt: TGCAGCGTTGAAGGCGGGAATGAGCAGTTCTTC; cdr3_aa: CSVEGGNEQFF
j_call: TRBJ2-3; d_call: TRBD2; clone_size: .; v_call: TRBV24-1; cdr3_nt: TGTGCCACCAGTGATCCGGGACTAGCTCTATCGGATACGCAGTATTTT; cdr3_aa: CATSDPGLALSDTQYF
j_call: TRBJ1-3; d_call: .; clone_size: .; v_call: TRBV4-2; cdr3_nt: TGTGCCAGCAGCCCAATAGGGGGAGTTGTTGGAAACACCATATATTTT; cdr3_aa: CASSPIGGVVGNTIYF
j_call: TRBJ1-2; d_call: .; clone_size: .; v_call: TRBV30; cdr3_nt: TGTGCCTGGAACGCGGGGCAGTCATACTATGGCTACACCTTC; cdr3_aa: CAWNAGQSYYGYTF
j_call: TRBJ2-7; d_call: .; clone_size: .; v_call: TRBV11-2; cdr3_nt: TGTGCCAGCGCCTCTTCGTGGGGCATTTACGAGCAGTACTTC; cdr3_aa: CASASSWGIYEQYF
j_call: TRBJ2-5; d_call: .; clone_size: .; v_call: TRBV12-5; cdr3_nt: TGTGCTAGTGCCCGGGGCGGAGGGGATCAAGAGACCCAGTACTTC; cdr3_aa: CASARGGGDQETQYF
j_call: TRBJ2-7; d_call: TRBD2; clone_size: .; v_call: TRBV3-1/TRBV3-2; cdr3_nt: TGTGCCAGCAGCCAAGATGGGGGACTAGCGGGAGAATCCTACGAGCAGTACTTC; cdr3_aa: CASSQDGGLAGESYEQYF
j_call: TRBJ2-2; d_call: TRBD1; clone_size: few; v_call: TRBV18; cdr3_nt: TGTGCCAGCTCACCCCGGGACAGGGAAGCCGGGGAGCTGTTTTTT; cdr3_aa: CASSPRDREAGELFF
j_call: TRBJ2-1; d_call: TRBD2; clone_size: .; v_call: TRBV5-6; cdr3_nt: TGTGCCAGCAGCTACCGACTAGCGCCCTACAATGAGCAGTTCTTC; cdr3_aa: CASSYRLAPYNEQFF
j_call: TRBJ2-3; d_call: TRBD2; clone_size: .; v_call: TRBV27; cdr3_nt: TGTGCCAGCAGTCCGCGGACTTATGTAGGAGCTAGCGGGAGGGCAACGGGCACAGATACGCAGTATTTT; cdr3_aa: CASSPRTYVGASGRATGTDTQYF
j_call: TRBJ2-2; d_call: .; clone_size: .; v_call: TRBV7-3; cdr3_nt: TGTGCCAGCAGCCCCCGTCACGGCACCGGGGAGCTGTTTTTT; cdr3_aa: CASSPRHGTGELFF
j_call: TRBJ1-3; d_call: .; clone_size: .; v_call: TRBV19; cdr3_nt: TGTGCCAGTAGCCCCGCGCAGGGTTACTCTGGAAACACCATATATTTT; cdr3_aa: CASSPAQGYSGNTIYF
j_call: TRBJ1-2; d_call: .; clone_size: once; v_call: TRBV30; cdr3_nt: TGTGCCTGGAAGAGGTCAGCGGTAGGGTGCACCTTC; cdr3_aa: CAWKRSAVGCTF
j_call: TRBJ2-7; d_call: .; clone_size: .; v_call: TRBV7-2; cdr3_nt: TGTGCCAGCAGCCTAGGCGGGAACCCCTACGAGCAGTACTTC; cdr3_aa: CASSLGGNPYEQYF
j_call: TRBJ2-1; d_call: TRBD2; clone_size: .; v_call: TRBV5-1; cdr3_nt: TGCGCCAGCAGCCGCGGGAGGGCCGACCCCAATGAGCAGTTCTTC; cdr3_aa: CASSRGRADPNEQFF